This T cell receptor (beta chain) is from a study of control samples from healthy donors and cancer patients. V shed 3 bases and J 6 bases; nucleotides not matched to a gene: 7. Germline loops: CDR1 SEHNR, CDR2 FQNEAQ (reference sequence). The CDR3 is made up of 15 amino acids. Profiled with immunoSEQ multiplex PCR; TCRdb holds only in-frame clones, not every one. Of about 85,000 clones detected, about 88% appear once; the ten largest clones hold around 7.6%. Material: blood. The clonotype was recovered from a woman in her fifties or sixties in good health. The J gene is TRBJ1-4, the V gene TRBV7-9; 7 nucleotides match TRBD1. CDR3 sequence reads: CASSLRPGGDEKLFF. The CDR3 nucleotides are TGTGCCAGCAGCTTGAGGCCAGGGGGTGATGAAAAACTGTTTTTT.